The rows below give T cell receptor beta chains drawn from one sample of a study of blood T cell repertoires in COVID-19. Measured with immunoSEQ multiplex PCR; TCRdb has only the in-frame clones, and not every one. The data contain 330,000 or so clones, roughly 90% of them singletons. Sequencing was done on a sample of peripheral blood. These receptor sequences come from a man between 25 and 39 years old with COVID-19, enrolled during active disease. CDR3s include the opening cysteine and the closing phenylalanine or tryptophan. The order of the fields is V gene, clone size, D gene, J gene, CDR3 protein, CDR3 DNA. A D gene is named only where the DNA matches it firmly. Clone size is stated in some rows and not others, as once, few, many or a class when expanded.

>TRBV11-2|-|TRBD1|TRBJ1-2
CASSLTGEDGYTF
TGTGCCAGCAGCTTAACAGGGGAGGATGGCTACACCTTC
>TRBV5-1|-|TRBD1|TRBJ2-3
CASSLGSGQGYRDTQYF
TGCGCCAGCAGCTTGGGGTCGGGACAGGGATATCGGGATACGCAGTATTTT
>TRBV27|-|-|TRBJ1-2
CASKGLGGHYTF
TGTGCCAGCAAAGGCCTGGGGGGGCACTACACCTTC
>TRBV10-3|-|TRBD2|TRBJ2-7
CARGLAGSYEQYF
TGTGCCCGCGGACTAGCGGGATCCTACGAGCAGTACTTC
>TRBV4-1|-|-|TRBJ2-7
CASSQVGGPTYEQYF
TGCGCCAGCAGCCAAGTGGGGGGGCCTACCTACGAGCAGTACTTC
>TRBV5-6|-|TRBD1|TRBJ1-3
CASSPDRATGNTIYF
TGTGCCAGCAGCCCGGACAGGGCGACTGGAAACACCATATATTTT
>TRBV30|-|-|TRBJ1-2
CAGQGQSYGYTF
TGTGCCGGGCAGGGGCAGAGCTATGGCTACACCTTC
>TRBV30|-|TRBD2|TRBJ2-4
CAWSVGGVSDIQYF
TGTGCCTGGAGTGTCGGGGGGGTTAGTGACATTCAGTACTTC
>TRBV2|once|TRBD2|TRBJ2-2
CASSYGLAGGTGELFF
TGTGCCAGCAGTTATGGACTAGCGGGAGGCACCGGGGAGCTGTTTTTT
>TRBV5-1|-|TRBD1|TRBJ2-6
CASSGGQPSSGANVLTF
TGCGCCAGCAGCGGGGGACAGCCTAGCTCTGGGGCCAACGTCCTGACTTTC
>TRBV19|-|TRBD1|TRBJ1-2
CASSIGPGTGGGNYGYTF
TGTGCCAGTAGTATCGGACCCGGGACAGGGGGGGGAAACTATGGCTACACCTTC
>TRBV9|-|TRBD2|TRBJ2-5
CASSVVLAGVETQYF
TGTGCCAGCAGCGTAGTTCTAGCGGGAGTAGAGACCCAGTACTTC
>TRBV12-3/TRBV12-4|-|-|TRBJ2-2
CASSSAGELFF
TGTGCCAGCAGTTCCGCCGGGGAGCTGTTTTTT
>TRBV7-2|-|TRBD1|TRBJ1-5
CASNGQGKDQPQHF
TGTGCCAGCAACGGACAGGGGAAGGACCAGCCCCAGCATTTT
>TRBV12-5|-|-|TRBJ1-4
CASGPGQGIGKLFF
TGTGCTAGTGGGCCGGGGCAGGGGATAGGAAAACTGTTTTTT
>TRBV27|-|-|TRBJ2-1
CASSLRPQGIHEQFF
TGTGCCAGCAGTCTTAGACCCCAGGGGATCCATGAGCAGTTCTTC
>TRBV7-2|-|-|TRBJ1-2
CASSLSSPGYGYTF
TGTGCCAGCAGCTTATCTTCCCCAGGCTATGGCTACACCTTC
>TRBV24-1|-|-|TRBJ2-3
CATSAEDTQYF
TGTGCCACCAGTGCGGAGGATACGCAGTATTTT
>TRBV6-5|-|-|TRBJ1-2
CASSYSPGGRGRRYTF
TGTGCCAGCAGTTACTCCCCTGGTGGCAGGGGAAGACGCTACACCTTC
>TRBV4-2|-|-|TRBJ2-5
CASSQGLGGETQYF
TGTGCCAGCAGCCAAGGGCTAGGTGGGGAGACCCAGTACTTC
>TRBV7-9|-|-|TRBJ1-2
CASSFHYEGEGGYTF
TGTGCCAGCAGCTTTCATTACGAGGGGGAAGGAGGCTACACCTTC
>TRBV7-8|-|-|TRBJ2-7
CASSYDRTATYEQYF
TGTGCCAGCAGCTACGACAGGACCGCTACCTACGAGCAGTACTTC